This TCR beta chain was retrieved from a study of vaccination effects on CD4 cells after COVID-19 (dated by TCRdb to 2022 to 2024). As for the study more broadly: Two doses of either the BNT162b2 or the mRNA-1273 mRNA SARS-CoV-2 vaccine were administered to participants. SARS-CoV-2 spike-specific CD4+ TCR repertoires were compared before and after mRNA vaccination in COVID-19 convalescent patients and in infection-naive vaccine recipients. A total of roughly 9 COVID-19 convalescent patients and several SARS-CoV-2-naive healthy vaccine recipients were included in the full study. Cultures from other donors in the study were sequenced using the Oncomine TCR Beta short-read assay on an Illumina iSeq 100. The research as a whole found: At late post-vaccination timepoints, both infection-induced and vaccine-induced clones showed marked clonal contraction, consistent with waning T cell responses. In healthy vaccine recipients, vaccine-induced clones were almost all SARS-CoV-2 mono-reactive, with only 1 of 255 being cross-reactive with common cold coronaviruses. The study was limited by a small number of convalescent patients and lacked early post-infection timepoints.

As for this clone: There is no known antigen for this receptor. No base quality information exists; no much larger clone differs at one position.

For CDR1 and CDR2, the germline V gene (reference sequence) lists LNHDA and SQIVND. Measured from the cysteine to the phenylalanine, the CDR3 is 14 residues long. The entry retains the CDR3 DNA only, 42 bases that are in frame from base 1. A distance of 12 bases separates the germline ends of V and J, which lose 7 bases and 0 bases respectively. Receptor libraries were prepared by the immunoSEQ multiplex PCR assay. DNA from the CD4+ T cells that had been cultured and isolated underwent TCR beta CDR3 sequencing. Per the original workflow: Non-productive TCR sequences were removed and reads were trimmed to the CDR3 region, keeping CDR3s of at least 7 amino acids. The MANAFEST web app was used to pick out antigen-specific clonotypes by comparing their expansion in peptide wells with that in reference cultures. Positive clones required FDR<0.05 expansion versus reference and all other wells, odds ratio above 5, and frequency above 0.1% in two replicate wells. Clonotypes significantly expanded in SARS-CoV-2 spike wells and in at least one common cold coronavirus spike condition were defined as cross-reactive. Levenshtein distance calculated with the stringdist R package was used to assess CDR3 similarity, and unrooted trees were constructed with ape in R 3.6.1. TCRdb took this table from immuneACCESS and kept in-frame rearrangements with V and J called. Such tables lack part of the clones; where checked against another copy, unresolved V genes explain under half of the gap, and the rest is unexplained. That table is the source of V, J and clone size, and D and trimming were worked out from the DNA. This sample has over 30,000 clones in its table, and 55% to 75% of those were observed once. 20% to 25% of the sample lies in the top ten.

In the ViraFEST assay, PBMC were stimulated with viral peptide pools, and TCR sequencing was then used to find antigen-specific CD4+ T cell clonotypes based on their expansion. After approximately 11 days of culture, CD4+ T cells were isolated with the EasySep CD4+ T cell isolation kit. Negative nucleocapsid antibody results before and after vaccination confirmed that the healthy vaccine recipients had no prior SARS-CoV-2 infection. Roughly 2.1 million PBMC per well were cultured in IMDM with approximately 5% human AB serum, 10 IU/ml IL-2 and gentamicin, plus 10 ug/ml peptides. Half of the culture medium was replaced with fresh IL-2-containing medium on days 3 and 7. Unless otherwise noted, each peptide stimulation condition was cultured in triplicate wells. Using Ficoll-Paque Plus gradient centrifugation, PBMC were separated from whole blood and then either used fresh or cryopreserved at -140C. Overlapping peptide pools spanned the spike proteins of SARS-CoV-2 and the common cold coronaviruses HCoV-NL63, HCoV-OC43 and HCoV-229E. The QIAamp micro DNA kit was used to extract genomic DNA from the cultured CD4+ T cells.

The source is a human donor who received a COVID-19 vaccine. The V and J segments used are TRBV19 and TRBJ2-5, with TRBD2 as a weak D call on 6 bases. The source was CD4+ T cells from PBMCs cultured with SARS-CoV-2 spike peptides, collected before COVID-19 vaccination. This specimen's cell subset or site label, interpreted: SARS-CoV-2 spike overlapping peptide pool stimulation. The nucleotide sequence is given as TGTGCCAGTAAGAGCGGGTCCAACCAAGAGACCCAGTACTTC. The encoded protein is CASKSGSNQETQYF.